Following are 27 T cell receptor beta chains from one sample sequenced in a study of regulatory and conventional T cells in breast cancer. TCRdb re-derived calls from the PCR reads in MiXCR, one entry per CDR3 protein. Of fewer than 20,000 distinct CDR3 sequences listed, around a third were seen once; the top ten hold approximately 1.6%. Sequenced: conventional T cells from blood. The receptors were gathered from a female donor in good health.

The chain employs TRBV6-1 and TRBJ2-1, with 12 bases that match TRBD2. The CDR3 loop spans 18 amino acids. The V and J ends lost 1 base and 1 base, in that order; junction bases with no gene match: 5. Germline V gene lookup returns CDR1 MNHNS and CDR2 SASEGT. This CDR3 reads CASSEVASGGGSYNEQFF. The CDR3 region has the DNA TGTGCCAGCAGTGAAGTGGCTAGCGGGGGGGGGTCCTACAATGAGCAGTTCTTC.

The CDR3 DNA sequence: TGTGCCAGCAGCCAAGTACTCGAGGGTCTCGCGAACACTGAAGCTTTCTTT. As protein: CASSQVLEGLANTEAFF. The chain uses TRBV14 and TRBJ1-1; D is uncertain. Between the trimmed V and J ends, which lost 1 base and 1 base, there was a span of 16 bases. Germline CDR1 and CDR2: SGHDN and FVKESK. The CDR3 consists of 17 residues. Looking up the rest from reference TRBV14 and TRBJ1-1 gives the full variable domain: EAGVTQFPSHSVIEKGQTVTLRCDPISGHDNLYWYRRVMGKEIKFLLHFVKESKQDESGMPNNRFLAERTGGTYSTLKVQPAELEDSGVYFCASSQVLEGLANTEAFFGQGTRLTVV.

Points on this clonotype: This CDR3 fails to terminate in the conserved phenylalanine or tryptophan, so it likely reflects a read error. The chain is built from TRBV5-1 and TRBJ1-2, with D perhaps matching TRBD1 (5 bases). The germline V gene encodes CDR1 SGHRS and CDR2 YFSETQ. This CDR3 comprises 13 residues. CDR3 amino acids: CASSLEGQRGYTL. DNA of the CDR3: TGCGCCAGCAGTTTGGAGGGGCAGCGTGGCTACACCCTC.

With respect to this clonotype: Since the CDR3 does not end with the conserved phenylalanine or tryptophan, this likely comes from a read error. The CDR3 DNA reads TGTGCCAGCAGCCAATTAGCGGGGGATTCATACAATGAGCAGTTCTGC. Protein: CASSQLAGDSYNEQFC. The rearrangement links TRBV4-2 to TRBJ2-1, with 9 bases fitting TRBD2. Germline-derived CDR1 and CDR2 are LGHNA and YNFKEQ. The V gene end was trimmed by 2 bases and the J gene end by 4 bases; junction bases not matched to a gene: 6. This CDR3 has 16 amino acids.

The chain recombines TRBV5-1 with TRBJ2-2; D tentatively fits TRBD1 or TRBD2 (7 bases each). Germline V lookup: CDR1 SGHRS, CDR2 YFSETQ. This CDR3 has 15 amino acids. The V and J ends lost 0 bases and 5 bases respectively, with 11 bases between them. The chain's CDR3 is CASSLAQGGTGELFF. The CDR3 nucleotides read TGCGCCAGCAGCTTGGCGCAGGGGGGGACCGGGGAGCTGTTTTTT.

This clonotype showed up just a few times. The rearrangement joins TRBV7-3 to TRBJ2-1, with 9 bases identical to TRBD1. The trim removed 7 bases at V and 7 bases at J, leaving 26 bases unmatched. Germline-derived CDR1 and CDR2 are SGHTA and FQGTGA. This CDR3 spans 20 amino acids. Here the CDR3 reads CASTHSKDRGKGRWGNEQFF. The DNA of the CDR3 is TGTGCCAGCACCCACAGCAAAGACAGGGGGAAAGGCCGCTGGGGGAATGAGCAGTTCTTC.

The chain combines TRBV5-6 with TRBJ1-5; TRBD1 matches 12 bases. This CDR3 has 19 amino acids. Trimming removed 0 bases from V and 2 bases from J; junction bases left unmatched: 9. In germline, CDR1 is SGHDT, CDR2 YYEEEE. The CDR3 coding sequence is TGTGCCAGCAGCTTGGGAACCGGGACAGGGGGCCCGGGCAATCAGCCCCAGCATTTT. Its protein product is CASSLGTGTGGPGNQPQHF.

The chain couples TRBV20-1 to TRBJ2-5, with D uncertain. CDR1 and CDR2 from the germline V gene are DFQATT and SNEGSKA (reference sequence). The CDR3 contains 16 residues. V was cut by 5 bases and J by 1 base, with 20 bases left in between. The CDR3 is CSASIPAVFIQETQYF. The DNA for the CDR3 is TGCAGTGCTTCCATCCCAGCTGTTTTTATCCAAGAGACCCAGTACTTC.

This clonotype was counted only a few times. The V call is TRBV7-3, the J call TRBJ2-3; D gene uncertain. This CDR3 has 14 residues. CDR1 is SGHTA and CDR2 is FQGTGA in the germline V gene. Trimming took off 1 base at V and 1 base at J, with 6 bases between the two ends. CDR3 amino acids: CASSLIGGTDTQYF. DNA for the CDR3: TGTGCCAGCAGCTTAATCGGCGGCACAGATACGCAGTATTTT.

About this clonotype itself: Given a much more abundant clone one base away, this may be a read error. The CDR3 region is CASGISNEQFF. CDR3 coding DNA: TGTGCCAGCGGTATTAGTAATGAGCAGTTCTTC. The rearrangement uses TRBV6-4 and TRBJ2-1; D not certain. Germline lookup yields CDR1 MRHNA and CDR2 SNTAGT. Trimming cost V 8 bases and J 7 bases, with 9 bases left between them. This CDR3 has 11 amino acids.

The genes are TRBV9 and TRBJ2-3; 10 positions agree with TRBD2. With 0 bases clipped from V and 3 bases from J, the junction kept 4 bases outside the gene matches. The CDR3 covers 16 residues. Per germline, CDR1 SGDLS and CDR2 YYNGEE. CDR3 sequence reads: CASSVGAGGPTDTQYF. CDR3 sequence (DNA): TGTGCCAGCAGCGTAGGAGCGGGAGGGCCAACAGATACGCAGTATTTT.

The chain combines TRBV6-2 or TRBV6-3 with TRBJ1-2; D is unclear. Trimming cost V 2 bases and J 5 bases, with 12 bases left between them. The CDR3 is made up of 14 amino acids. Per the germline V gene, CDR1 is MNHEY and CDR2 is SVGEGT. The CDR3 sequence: CASSYAPGIYGYTF. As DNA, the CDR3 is TGTGCCAGCAGTTACGCCCCTGGCATTTATGGCTACACCTTC.

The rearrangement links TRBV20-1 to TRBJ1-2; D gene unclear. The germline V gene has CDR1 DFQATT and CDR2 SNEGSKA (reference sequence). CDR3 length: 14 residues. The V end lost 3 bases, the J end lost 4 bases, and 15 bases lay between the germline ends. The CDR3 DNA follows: TGCAGTGCTAGTGTGGCAGTCCACGTCTATGGCTACACCTTC. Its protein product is CSASVAVHVYGYTF.

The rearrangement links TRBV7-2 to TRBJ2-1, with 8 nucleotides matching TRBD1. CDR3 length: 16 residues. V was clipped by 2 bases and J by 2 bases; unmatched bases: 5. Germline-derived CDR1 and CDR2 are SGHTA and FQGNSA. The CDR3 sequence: CASSLTARGPYNEQFF. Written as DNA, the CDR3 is TGTGCCAGCAGCTTAACGGCCAGGGGGCCCTACAATGAGCAGTTCTTC.

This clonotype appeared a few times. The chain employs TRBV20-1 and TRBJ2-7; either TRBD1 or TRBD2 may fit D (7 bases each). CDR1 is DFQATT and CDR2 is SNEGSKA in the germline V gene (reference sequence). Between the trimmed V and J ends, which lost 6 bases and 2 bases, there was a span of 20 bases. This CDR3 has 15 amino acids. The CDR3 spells CSAPNPQGGPYEQYF. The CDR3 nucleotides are TGCAGTGCGCCCAATCCCCAGGGGGGGCCCTACGAGCAGTACTTC.

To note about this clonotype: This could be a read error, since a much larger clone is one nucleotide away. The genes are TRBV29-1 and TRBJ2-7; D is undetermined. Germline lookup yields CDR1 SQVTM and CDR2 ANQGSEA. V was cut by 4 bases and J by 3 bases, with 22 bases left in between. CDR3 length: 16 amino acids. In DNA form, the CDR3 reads TGCAGCGTTGCGTATTCTGGCGCTCCTTCGTGCTACGAGCAGTACTTC. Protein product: CSVAYSGAPSCYEQYF.

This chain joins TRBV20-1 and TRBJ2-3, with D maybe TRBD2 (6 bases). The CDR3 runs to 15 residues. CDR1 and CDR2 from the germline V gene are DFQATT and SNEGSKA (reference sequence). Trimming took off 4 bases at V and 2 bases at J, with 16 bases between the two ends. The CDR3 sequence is CSATGTPFSTDTQYF. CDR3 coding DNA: TGCAGTGCTACCGGGACTCCTTTCTCCACAGATACGCAGTATTTT.

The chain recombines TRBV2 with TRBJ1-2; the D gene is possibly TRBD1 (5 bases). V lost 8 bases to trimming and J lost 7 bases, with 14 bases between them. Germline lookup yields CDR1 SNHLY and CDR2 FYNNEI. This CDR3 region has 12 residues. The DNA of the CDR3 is TGTGCCAGCGGGGGAGGGAGGGCTGGCTACACCTTC. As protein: CASGGGRAGYTF.

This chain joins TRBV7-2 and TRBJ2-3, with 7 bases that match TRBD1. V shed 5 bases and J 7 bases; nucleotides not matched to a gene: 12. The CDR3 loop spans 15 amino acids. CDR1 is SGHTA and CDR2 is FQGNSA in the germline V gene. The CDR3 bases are TGTGCCAGCAGCCCATCGACAGGGTTCGGGAATACGCAGTATTTT. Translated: CASSPSTGFGNTQYF.

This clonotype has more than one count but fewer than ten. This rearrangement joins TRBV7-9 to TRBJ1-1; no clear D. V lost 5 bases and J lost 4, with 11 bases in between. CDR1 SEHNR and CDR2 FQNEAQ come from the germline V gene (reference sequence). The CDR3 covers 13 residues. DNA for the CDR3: TGTGCCAGCAGCCGTACTCAGACCACTGAAGCTTTCTTT. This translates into CASSRTQTTEAFF.

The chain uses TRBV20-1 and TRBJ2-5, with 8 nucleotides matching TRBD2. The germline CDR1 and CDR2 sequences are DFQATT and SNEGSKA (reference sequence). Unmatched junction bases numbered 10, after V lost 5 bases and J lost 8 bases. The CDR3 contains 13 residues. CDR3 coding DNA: TGCAGTGCTCACCCCCAAGCGGGAGTCACCCAGTACTTC. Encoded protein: CSAHPQAGVTQYF.

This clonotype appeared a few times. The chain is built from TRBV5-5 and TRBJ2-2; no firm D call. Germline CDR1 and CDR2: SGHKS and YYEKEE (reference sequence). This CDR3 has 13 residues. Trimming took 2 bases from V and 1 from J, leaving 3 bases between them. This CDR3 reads CASSFRNTGELFF. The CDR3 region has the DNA TGTGCCAGCAGCTTCAGGAACACCGGGGAGCTGTTTTTT.

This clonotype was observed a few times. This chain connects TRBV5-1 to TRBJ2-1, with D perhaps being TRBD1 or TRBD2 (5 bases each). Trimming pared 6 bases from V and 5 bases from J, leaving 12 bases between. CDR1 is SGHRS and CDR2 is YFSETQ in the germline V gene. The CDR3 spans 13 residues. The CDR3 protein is CASTPGHNNEQFF. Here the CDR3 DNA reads TGCGCCAGCACTCCGGGGCACAACAATGAGCAGTTCTTC. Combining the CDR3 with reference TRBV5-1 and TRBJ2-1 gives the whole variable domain KAGVTQTPRYLIKTRGQQVTLSCSPISGHRSVSWYQQTPGQGLQFLFEYFSETQRNKGNFPGRFSGRQFSNSRSEMNVSTLELGDSALYLCASTPGHNNEQFFGPGTRLTVL.

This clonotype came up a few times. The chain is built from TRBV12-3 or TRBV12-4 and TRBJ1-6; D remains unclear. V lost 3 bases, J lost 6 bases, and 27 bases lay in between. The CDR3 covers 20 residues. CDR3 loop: CASSFAQGSGFLLPNSPLHF. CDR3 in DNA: TGTGCCAGCAGTTTTGCCCAAGGGTCAGGCTTCCTGCTCCCTAATTCACCCCTCCACTTT.

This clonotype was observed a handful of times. The chain's CDR3 is CASRTGSADTQYF. CDR3 nucleotide sequence: TGTGCCAGCCGTACAGGATCGGCAGATACGCAGTATTTT. The genes are TRBV2 and TRBJ2-3; D possibly corresponds to TRBD1 (5 bases). CDR3 length: 13 amino acids. The V gene's germline CDR1 is SNHLY and CDR2 FYNNEI. With 8 bases removed from V and 4 bases from J, the gap between germline ends came to 13 bases.

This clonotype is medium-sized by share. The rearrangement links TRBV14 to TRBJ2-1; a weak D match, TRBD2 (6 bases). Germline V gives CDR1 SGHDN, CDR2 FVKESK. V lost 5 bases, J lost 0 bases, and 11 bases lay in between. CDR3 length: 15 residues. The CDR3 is CASSWGVNSYNEQFF. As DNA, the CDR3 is TGTGCCAGCAGCTGGGGGGTCAACTCCTACAATGAGCAGTTCTTC.

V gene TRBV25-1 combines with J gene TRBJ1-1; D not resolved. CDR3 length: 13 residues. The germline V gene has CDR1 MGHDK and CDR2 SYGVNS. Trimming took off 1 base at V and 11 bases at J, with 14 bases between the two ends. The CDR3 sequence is CASSELLWTGAFF. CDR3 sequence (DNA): TGTGCCAGCAGTGAATTGTTGTGGACGGGGGCTTTCTTT.